One sample yielded the 12 T cell receptor beta chains listed below, sequenced in a study of blood T cell repertoires in COVID-19. Method: immunoSEQ multiplex PCR; TCRdb's copy keeps in-frame clones and lacks some. The sample holds about 160,000 clones, more than 75% seen once. Sequences were obtained from PBMCs or T cells enriched from blood (not recorded which). The receptors shown here come from a woman between 45 and 60 years old who had recovered from COVID-19.

The count of this clone is one. The chain carries TRBV6-2 or TRBV6-3 and TRBJ2-1; D is unclear. Trimming took off 5 bases at V and 8 bases at J, with 10 bases between the two ends. Germline V gene data show CDR1 as MNHEY and CDR2 as SVGEGT. This CDR3 contains 12 residues. The CDR3 loop is CASSAYSYEQFF. In nucleotides, the CDR3 is TGTGCCAGCAGTGCTTATAGCTATGAGCAGTTCTTC.

In its sample, this clone was seen a few times. The chain joins TRBV10-2 to TRBJ2-5; 7 positions agree with TRBD1. V shed 10 bases and J 2 bases; nucleotides not matched to a gene: 16. From germline, CDR1 is WSHSY and CDR2 SAAADI. The CDR3 covers 16 residues. CDR3: CATRQGPVDDQETQYF. The CDR3 DNA reads as TGCGCCACCAGACAGGGACCAGTGGACGATCAAGAGACCCAGTACTTC.

The V call is TRBV25-1, the J call TRBJ1-2; no firm D call. Per the germline V gene, CDR1 is MGHDK and CDR2 is SYGVNS. Trimming removed 1 base from V and 7 bases from J, with 4 bases in between. This CDR3 has 11 residues. The CDR3 sequence: CASSEFGGYTF. CDR3 nucleotides: TGTGCCAGCAGTGAATTCGGTGGCTACACCTTC.

This clone was recorded only once. The rearrangement joins TRBV5-1 to TRBJ2-7, with TRBD1 matching over 10 bases. In germline, CDR1 is SGHRS, CDR2 YFSETQ. J lost 4 bases, V lost 0 bases, and 7 bases had no gene match. This CDR3 region has 16 residues. The CDR3 spells CASSLAGGTGAYEQYF. CDR3 bases: TGCGCCAGCAGCTTGGCCGGGGGGACAGGGGCTTACGAGCAGTACTTC.

In this sample, this clone turned up a few times. The chain combines TRBV27 with TRBJ2-7; TRBD1 matches 12 bases. The trim removed 2 bases at V and 7 bases at J, leaving 30 bases unmatched. Germline-derived CDR1 and CDR2 are MNHEY and SMNVEV (reference sequence). The CDR3 spans 23 residues. CDR3 region: CASSLRVVGRDRGPGSTHWEQYF. DNA for the CDR3: TGTGCCAGCAGTTTAAGGGTCGTTGGTCGGGACAGGGGGCCGGGCTCCACTCACTGGGAGCAGTACTTC.

V is TRBV4-2 and J is TRBJ1-1, with 12 bases aligning to TRBD1. In germline, CDR1 is LGHNA, CDR2 YNFKEQ. V lost 2 bases, J lost 11 bases, and 9 bases stayed unmatched. The CDR3 is made up of 15 amino acids. Here the CDR3 reads CASSQPGQGAVGAFF. The CDR3 DNA follows: TGTGCCAGCAGCCAACCGGGACAGGGGGCTGTCGGGGCTTTCTTT.

The genes are TRBV18 and TRBJ1-2, with 9 bases matching TRBD1. V dropped 3 bases and J dropped 6; count of bases not matched to a gene: 2. The CDR3 totals 13 residues. Germline CDR1 is KGHSH and CDR2 is LQKENI. CDR3 bases: TGTGCCAGCTCACCGGGACAGGGCAATGGCTACACCTTC. It yields the protein CASSPGQGNGYTF.

This clone was picked up a small number of times. The chain carries TRBV7-9 and TRBJ1-2, with 8 bases identical to TRBD1. The CDR3 length is 14 residues. In germline, CDR1 is SEHNR, CDR2 FQNEAQ (reference sequence). J gave up 3 bases and V 7 bases, and 7 bases lay outside the gene matches. The CDR3 region is CASISDREDYGYTF. The CDR3 DNA reads as TGTGCCAGCATCTCGGACAGGGAAGACTATGGCTACACCTTC.

This sequence joins TRBV21-1 and TRBJ2-7; the D segment call TRBD2 is taken from the table without a DNA check. TRBV21-1 is a pseudogene. The CDR3 spans 14 residues. The CDR3 nucleotides read TGTGCCAGCAGCACCCGGCGGGGGTGGTACGAGCAGTACTTC. The encoded protein is CASSTRRGWYEQYF.

The chain combines TRBV2 with TRBJ1-1; the D is unclear. Between the trimmed V and J ends, which lost 4 bases and 4 bases, there was a span of 19 bases. CDR3 size: 16 residues. Germline lookup yields CDR1 SNHLY and CDR2 FYNNEI. In DNA, the CDR3 is TGTGCCAGCAGTGCGATCCGAGGCTCAAGATCCACTGAAGCTTTCTTT. Protein: CASSAIRGSRSTEAFF.

The CDR3 spells CASSPWRRQETQYF. The CDR3 DNA reads TGTGCCAGCTCACCGTGGCGGAGACAAGAGACCCAGTACTTC. The V gene is TRBV18, the J gene TRBJ2-5; no definite D call. Trimming stripped 3 bases from V and 2 bases from J, with 10 bases between. The CDR3 runs 14 residues. Germline V CDR1 and CDR2: KGHSH, LQKENI.

The rearrangement links TRBV27 to TRBJ1-5; 9 bases are shared with TRBD1. V shed 6 bases, J shed 4 bases, and the junction held 7 bases outside the gene matches. The CDR3 consists of 15 residues. CDR1 is MNHEY, CDR2 SMNVEV, per germline (reference sequence). This chain's CDR3 is CASSLGQGGNQPQHF. The CDR3, as DNA: TGTGCCAGCAGCCTGGGACAGGGTGGGAATCAGCCCCAGCATTTT.